These 24 T cell receptor beta chains were all obtained from the same sample, sequenced in a study of radiation and T cells in renal cell carcinoma. TCRdb's table, derived via immunoSEQ multiplex PCR, lists solely in-frame clones and lacks some. In the table there are around 22,000 clones, roughly 64% of which are singletons. The treatment denotes: treatment-naive control, cytoreductive nephrectomy. Material: tumor tissue, obtained from a patient whose treatment was nephrectomy without radiotherapy. These receptors were taken from a man aged 40-49 years with renal cell carcinoma.

The V gene is TRBV10-3, the J gene TRBJ2-7; 11 bases map to TRBD2. Trimming removed 1 base from V and 4 bases from J; junction bases left unmatched: 3. The CDR3 totals 15 residues. From germline, CDR1 is ENHRY and CDR2 SYGVKD. This chain's CDR3 is CAISEWGLAEYEQYF. CDR3 DNA sequence: TGTGCCATCAGTGAGTGGGGACTAGCGGAGTACGAGCAGTACTTC.

The rearrangement joins TRBV12-1 to TRBJ2-7; the D segment call TRBD1 is taken from the table without a DNA check. TRBV12-1 corresponds to a pseudogene. The CDR3 is made up of 16 amino acids. CDR3 DNA sequence: TGTGCCAGCAGCGATCCTTTATACAGGGGAACCTACGAGCAGTACGTC. The encoded protein is CASSDPLYRGTYEQYV.

This clone was recorded a few times. V is TRBV19 and J is TRBJ2-7; 7 nucleotides agree with TRBD2. Germline V CDR1 and CDR2: LNHDA, SQIVND (reference sequence). The CDR3 has 13 amino acids. Trimming took 4 bases from V and 5 from J; bases not matched to a gene: 5. CDR3 region: CASSSGSFDEQYF. The CDR3, as DNA: TGTGCCAGTAGTAGCGGGAGCTTTGACGAGCAGTACTTC.

The sample holds a few counts of this clone. This chain links TRBV6-5 with TRBJ1-4; weak D call: TRBD1 (6 bases). V lost 0 bases to trimming and J lost 8 bases, with 13 bases between them. This CDR3 region has 15 residues. Germline V gene sequence: CDR1 MNHEY, CDR2 SVGAGI. CDR3 nucleotides: TGTGCCAGCAGTTACTCGTTCACAGGGCCAGAAAAACTGTTTTTT. Encoded protein: CASSYSFTGPEKLFF.

This clone was observed a few times. V is TRBV28 and J is TRBJ2-3; D is unclear. Trimming removed 7 bases at V and 10 bases at J, with 18 bases between. The CDR3 has 13 residues. Germline assignment: CDR1 MDHEN and CDR2 SYDVKM. The chain's CDR3 is CASNSLGIKAQYF. CDR3 in DNA: TGTGCCAGCAACTCCCTAGGCATTAAAGCGCAGTATTTT.

Here the CDR3 DNA reads TGTGCCAGTTGTAGGGGACAGGGTCATGGCTACACCTTC. It translates to CASCRGQGHGYTF. The chain has TRBV19 and TRBJ1-2, with TRBD1 matching over 9 bases. Germline CDR1 is LNHDA and CDR2 is SQIVND (reference sequence). After removal of 8 bases from V and 6 bases from J, the junction contained 7 bases not matched to a gene. The length of the CDR3 is 13 residues.

The rearrangement uses TRBV19 and TRBJ1-5; D is ambiguous. Trimming left V 8 bases short and J 5 bases short, with 10 bases between. Looked up from germline, CDR1 is LNHDA and CDR2 is SQIVND (reference sequence). The CDR3 spans 12 residues. The DNA for the CDR3 is TGTGCCAGTCGACGGGCTGATCAGCCCCAGCATTTT. Residues: CASRRADQPQHF.

The V call is TRBV7-9, the J call TRBJ2-5; no definite D call. Germline V gene data show CDR1 as SEHNR and CDR2 as FQNEAQ (reference sequence). This CDR3 has 12 amino acids. V lost 10 bases and J 5 bases, leaving 14 bases between the germline ends. As DNA, the CDR3 is TGTGCCAACAGTCAGTGGGTGGAGACCCAGTACTTC. This sequence encodes CANSQWVETQYF.

A few counts support this clone. This chain connects TRBV6-1 to TRBJ2-1; D possibly corresponds to TRBD2 (5 bases). V was cut by 4 bases and J by 7 bases, with 14 bases left in between. This CDR3 contains 14 residues. The germline CDR1 and CDR2 sequences are MNHNS and SASEGT. CDR3 sequence reads: CASSALLERNEQFF. CDR3 DNA: TGTGCCAGCAGTGCCTTACTAGAACGAAATGAGCAGTTCTTC.

CDR3 nucleotide sequence: TGTGCCATCCGGACTAGCGGGGAGAACACCGGGGAGCTGTTTTTT. It is translated as CAIRTSGENTGELFF. The rearrangement uses TRBV10-3 and TRBJ2-2; 12 bases line up with TRBD2. The V gene's germline CDR1 is ENHRY and CDR2 SYGVKD. The CDR3 spans 15 residues. V was pared by 8 bases and J by 1 base, with 2 bases of the junction left unmatched.

This chain links TRBV5-1 with TRBJ2-1; D possibly corresponds to TRBD2 (5 bases). The CDR3 loop spans 16 amino acids. The germline gives CDR1 SGHRS, CDR2 YFSETQ. V lost 0 bases and J lost 0, with 10 bases in between. CDR3 protein: CASSLDSGGSYNEQFF. The CDR3 nucleotides read TGCGCCAGCAGCTTGGACAGCGGAGGCTCCTACAATGAGCAGTTCTTC.

J is TRBJ1-4 and V is TRBV5-4; 9 bases are shared with TRBD1. The CDR3 length is 15 residues. Losses at the gene ends were 4 bases for V and 5 bases for J; bases not matched to a gene: 6. Germline V lookup: CDR1 SGHNT, CDR2 YYREEE (reference sequence). The CDR3 reads CASSIPGQGNEKLFF. The CDR3 bases are TGTGCCAGCAGCATTCCGGGACAGGGAAATGAAAAACTGTTTTTT.

This clone was seen only a few times. The chain joins TRBV6-1 to TRBJ2-6, with D possibly matching TRBD2 (6 bases). CDR1 and CDR2 (germline): MNHNS, SASEGT. This CDR3 region has 15 residues. Deletions cut 7 bases from V and 0 bases from J, with 10 bases between. The CDR3 protein is CASTFGSSGANVLTF. DNA for the CDR3: TGTGCCAGCACTTTCGGGAGCTCTGGGGCCAACGTCCTGACTTTC.

The rearrangement links TRBV10-3 to TRBJ1-1, with D tentatively TRBD1 (5 bases). Per germline, CDR1 ENHRY and CDR2 SYGVKD. The CDR3 consists of 14 residues. V was trimmed by 6 bases and J by 5 bases, leaving 16 bases between them. CDR3 nucleotide sequence: TGTGCCATCAGGGGGGGGGATGCTGAGACTGAAGCTTTCTTT. It codes for CAIRGGDAETEAFF.

This clone came up a few times. This rearrangement joins TRBV7-9 to TRBJ1-1; maybe TRBD1 (6 bases). Germline CDR1 reads SEHNR; CDR2 reads FQNEAQ (reference sequence). Trimming cost V 2 bases and J 4 bases, with 17 bases left between them. The CDR3 contains 16 residues. The CDR3 region is CASSLSGDLLRTEAFF. The CDR3 DNA follows: TGTGCCAGCAGCTTATCAGGGGATCTTCTTCGCACTGAAGCTTTCTTT.

The chain combines TRBV5-1 with TRBJ2-5; D tentatively fits TRBD1 or TRBD2 (6 bases each). The CDR3 has 16 amino acids. CDR1 is SGHRS and CDR2 is YFSETQ in the germline V gene. Between the trimmed V and J ends, which lost 0 bases and 0 bases, there was a span of 12 bases. For the CDR3, the DNA is TGCGCCAGCAGCTTGGGGCAGGGGACTTACCAAGAGACCCAGTACTTC. Protein product: CASSLGQGTYQETQYF.

The chain joins TRBV5-1 to TRBJ2-1; D gene unclear. This CDR3 region has 14 residues. The V end lost 0 bases, the J end lost 10 bases, and 14 bases lay between the germline ends. Germline V gene data show CDR1 as SGHRS and CDR2 as YFSETQ. CDR3 loop: CASSLGRMDGEQFF. The CDR3 coding sequence is TGCGCCAGCAGCTTGGGCCGCATGGACGGAGAGCAGTTCTTC. The full variable domain, rest sourced from reference TRBV5-1 and TRBJ2-1, is KAGVTQTPRYLIKTRGQQVTLSCSPISGHRSVSWYQQTPGQGLQFLFEYFSETQRNKGNFPGRFSGRQFSNSRSEMNVSTLELGDSALYLCASSLGRMDGEQFFGPGTRLTVL.

The chain combines TRBV2 with TRBJ1-2, with D tentatively TRBD1 (5 bases). Germline V gene data show CDR1 as SNHLY and CDR2 as FYNNEI. This CDR3 is built from 14 residues. The germline V and J ends were trimmed by 6 bases and 1 base, with 12 bases remaining between them. In nucleotides, the CDR3 is TGTGCCAGCAGCGCAGGGATTCTTAACTATGGCTACACCTTC. Translation: CASSAGILNYGYTF.

This rearrangement joins TRBV29-1 to TRBJ2-2; a weak D match, TRBD1 (6 bases). In germline, CDR1 is SQVTM, CDR2 ANQGSEA. Trimming cost V 6 bases and J 0 bases, with 14 bases left between them. The CDR3 consists of 15 residues. The CDR3 bases are TGCAGCGTCGTGAGGGGGTCGACGAACACCGGGGAGCTGTTTTTT. Protein: CSVVRGSTNTGELFF.

The V gene is TRBV6-5, the J gene TRBJ1-1, with TRBD1 matching over 8 bases. Trimming removed 6 bases from V and 6 bases from J; junction bases left unmatched: 9. CDR1 and CDR2 from the germline V gene are MNHEY and SVGAGI. The CDR3 covers 14 residues. Written as DNA, the CDR3 is TGTGCCAGCAGGGGTCCGACAGGGGATCCTGAAGCTTTCTTT. This encodes CASRGPTGDPEAFF.

This clone was counted only a few times. This rearrangement joins TRBV4-3 to TRBJ2-3; TRBD2 matches at 10 bases. V dropped 0 bases and J dropped 1; count of bases not matched to a gene: 4. The CDR3 extends over 17 amino acids. Germline assignment: CDR1 LGHNA and CDR2 YSLEER. The CDR3 loop reads CASSQDSLAGGTDTQYF. CDR3 DNA sequence: TGCGCCAGCAGCCAAGATTCTCTAGCGGGGGGCACAGATACGCAGTATTTT.

This chain connects TRBV6-5 to TRBJ2-3; D may be TRBD1 or TRBD2 (5 bases each). The germline V gene encodes CDR1 MNHEY and CDR2 SVGAGI. The CDR3 is 15 residues long. Trimming stripped 0 bases from V and 1 base from J, with 8 bases between. CDR3 sequence: CASSYSRDGTDTQYF. As DNA, the CDR3 is TGTGCCAGCAGTTACTCGAGGGACGGCACAGATACGCAGTATTTT.

V and J are TRBV6-6 and TRBJ1-2, with TRBD1 identical over 8 bases. Trimming took 2 bases from V and 8 from J; bases not matched to a gene: 10. The CDR3 runs 15 residues. Germline-derived CDR1 and CDR2 are MNHNY and SVGAGI (reference sequence). CDR3 DNA: TGTGCCAGCAGTTACGTGGGACAGGCCCAGGGAGGCTACACCTTC. This encodes CASSYVGQAQGGYTF.

The gene calls are TRBV5-4 and TRBJ1-2; D gene ambiguous. This CDR3 comprises 14 residues. The germline V and J ends were trimmed by 7 bases and 2 bases, with 15 bases remaining between them. Per the germline V gene, CDR1 is SGHNT and CDR2 is YYREEE (reference sequence). The CDR3 protein is CASQSRAENYGYTF. The DNA of the CDR3 is TGTGCCAGCCAGTCCCGGGCGGAAAACTATGGCTACACCTTC.